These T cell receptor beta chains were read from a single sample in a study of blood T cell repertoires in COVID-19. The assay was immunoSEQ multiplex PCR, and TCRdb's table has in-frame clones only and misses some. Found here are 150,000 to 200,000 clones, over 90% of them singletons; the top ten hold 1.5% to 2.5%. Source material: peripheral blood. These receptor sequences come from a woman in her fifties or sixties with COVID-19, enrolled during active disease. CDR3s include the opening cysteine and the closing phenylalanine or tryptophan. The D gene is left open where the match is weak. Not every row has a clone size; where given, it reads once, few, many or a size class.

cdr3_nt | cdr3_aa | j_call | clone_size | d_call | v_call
TGTGCCAGCAGACAGGGGCCAAATTCACCCCTCCACTTT | CASRQGPNSPLHF | TRBJ1-6 | NA | TRBD1 | TRBV3-1/TRBV3-2
TGTGCCAGTAGGACCGGACATTGGAGCAATCAGCCCCAGCATTTT | CASRTGHWSNQPQHF | TRBJ1-5 | NA | NA | TRBV19
TGTGCTAGTGGTCCGACAAGCTCTGGGGCCAACGTCCTGACTTTC | CASGPTSSGANVLTF | TRBJ2-6 | NA | NA | TRBV12-5
TGTGCCAGCAGCTTAGGGTACAGGGTCGGGGAGACCCAGTACTTC | CASSLGYRVGETQYF | TRBJ2-5 | few | NA | TRBV11-3
TGTGCCAGTAGTAGGGAGCTTCCCGGCCCTTCGAACACCGGGGAGCTGTTTTTT | CASSRELPGPSNTGELFF | TRBJ2-2 | NA | NA | TRBV19
TGTGCCAGCAGCCGAGAATTCCCGGGACAGTTCTCTGGAAACACCATATATTTT | CASSREFPGQFSGNTIYF | TRBJ1-3 | NA | TRBD1 | TRBV4-2
TGTGCCAGATGGCGCGTGGAGGGGGGGCCCGGAGAGACCCAGTACTTC | CARWRVEGGPGETQYF | TRBJ2-5 | NA | NA | TRBV2
TGTGCCATCAGTGAGTCGGAGGGGGCTGGCGGCTACACCTTC | CAISESEGAGGYTF | TRBJ1-2 | NA | TRBD1 | TRBV10-3
TGTGCCAGCACCACCGGGACAGGGGGCACTGAAGCTTTCTTT | CASTTGTGGTEAFF | TRBJ1-1 | few | TRBD1 | TRBV7-3
TGTGCCAGCAGCCTGCCCATATTAGAAGAGACCCAGTACTTC | CASSLPILEETQYF | TRBJ2-5 | NA | NA | TRBV7-2
TGTGCCAGCACCCCCGCCGGAGCGGGGGGTTGGGACACCGGGGAGCTGTTTTTT | CASTPAGAGGWDTGELFF | TRBJ2-2 | NA | TRBD2 | TRBV7-2
TGTGCCAGTAGTGGTAGCTCCTACAATGAGCAGTTCTTC | CASSGSSYNEQFF | TRBJ2-1 | NA | NA | TRBV19
TGCGCCAGCAGCTGGACTAGCTGGGGCACCGGGGAGCTGTTTTTT | CASSWTSWGTGELFF | TRBJ2-2 | once | TRBD2 | TRBV5-1
TGTGCCAGCAGCTTAGCCGGGACTAGCACCGGGGAGCTGTTTTTT | CASSLAGTSTGELFF | TRBJ2-2 | NA | TRBD2 | TRBV7-6
TGTGCCAGCAGCCCGATCCCGACAGGAACTAATGAAAAACTGTTTTTT | CASSPIPTGTNEKLFF | TRBJ1-4 | NA | NA | TRBV5-6
TGTGCCAGCAGCATGGTGGGCGGCTACACCTTC | CASSMVGGYTF | TRBJ1-2 | NA | NA | TRBV6-4
TGTGCCAGCAGCCCTTCACAGGGTCTCAGGACTGAAGCTTTCTTT | CASSPSQGLRTEAFF | TRBJ1-1 | NA | NA | TRBV7-8
TGCGCCAGCAGTCAAAAGGGGGATTCGGCTTTCTTT | CASSQKGDSAFF | TRBJ1-1 | NA | NA | TRBV4-3
TGTGCCAGCAGCTCCCTAAGGACCAGGGGTGGTGGAAACACCATATATTTT | CASSSLRTRGGGNTIYF | TRBJ1-3 | NA | NA | TRBV5-6
TGCGCCAGCAGCTTGTCAGGGGGCCGTGAAGCTTTCTTT | CASSLSGGREAFF | TRBJ1-1 | NA | TRBD1 | TRBV5-1